The rows below give T cell receptor beta chains drawn from one sample of a study of low-dose radiotherapy and immunotherapy resistance in tumors. TCRdb re-analysed the reads in MiXCR, keeping a single row per CDR3 protein. The data show about 64,000 distinct CDR3 sequences, 26% seen once. The material sequenced was PBMCs, taken before treatment. These receptors originate from a male donor with rectosigmoid adenocarcinoma. Both conserved end residues are trimmed from each CDR3. The order of the fields is J gene, V gene, CDR3 protein.

TRBJ2-5,TRBV29-1,SAQWGETQY
TRBJ1-5,TRBV6-1,ASTGEQPLH
TRBJ1-1,TRBV29-1,SVSTGGLVNTEAF
TRBJ2-7,TRBV29-1,SVSGGTSSIN
TRBJ1-4,TRBV4-2,ASSRITGSGLNEKLF
TRBJ1-2,TRBV30,AWSVGAWGYT
TRBJ2-2,TRBV28,ASSSLDSSGELF
TRBJ2-7,TRBV5-1,ASSEAPRNEQY
TRBJ2-3,TRBV24-1,ATSYMARGGDTQY
TRBJ2-3,TRBV6-5,ASSYSGSGRAGGTDTQY
TRBJ2-3,TRBV7-2,ASRLGSSGRALDTQY
TRBJ2-4,TRBV27,ASSLSIQNIQY
TRBJ2-1,TRBV4-2,ASSQVRASGMEGDEQF
TRBJ2-2,TRBV7-2,ASSFTGGYTGELF
TRBJ1-5,TRBV28,ASNLGQINQPQH
TRBJ2-1,TRBV2,ASSEGTGGKNEQF
TRBJ2-6,TRBV19,ASSGQGWGSGANVLT
TRBJ2-2,TRBV6-2/TRBV6-3,ASNHGGELF
TRBJ2-5,TRBV5-5,ASSLVETQY
TRBJ1-6,TRBV18,ASSPGQYSPLH
TRBJ2-3,TRBV29-1,SVGDSGTDTQY
TRBJ1-1,TRBV11-2,ASSWVWNTEAF
TRBJ2-6,TRBV28,ASSSSGANVLT
TRBJ1-1,TRBV7-2,ASSTTGRTEAF
TRBJ2-1,TRBV20-1,SARDPRGVREQF
TRBJ2-1,TRBV4-3,ASSSFTGTRNNEQF
TRBJ2-7,TRBV4-3,ASSYGLTYEQY